The rows below give T cell receptor beta chains drawn from one sample of a study of PD-1 blockade in classical Hodgkin lymphoma. Measured with immunoSEQ multiplex PCR; TCRdb has only the in-frame clones, and not every one. The sample has 95,000 to 120,000 clones, 80% to 90% seen once. This sample comprised peripheral blood mononuclear cells (PBMCs), obtained before the second cycle of nivolumab. Source of these receptors: a human donor with classical Hodgkin lymphoma. Both conserved end residues are part of each CDR3. The D gene is left open where the match is weak. Size is stated for part of the rows, as once, few or many counts, or as a class when the clone is expanded.

j_call v_call clone_size d_call cdr3_nt cdr3_aa
TRBJ2-7 TRBV6-1 few NA TGTGCCAGCAGTGACAGGGCGGCCGCCTACGAGCAGTACTTC CASSDRAAAYEQYF
TRBJ2-1 TRBV5-5 NA NA TGTGCCAGCATCGAAACGGGGGCGCGGAATGAGCAGTTCTTC CASIETGARNEQFF
TRBJ2-1 TRBV7-2 NA NA TGTGCCAGCAGCCCCAGCCGAGCGGGTCTCTCCTACAATGAGCAGTTCTTC CASSPSRAGLSYNEQFF
TRBJ1-1 TRBV9 NA TRBD1 TGTGCCAGCAGCGTAGCGACAGGGCTGAACACTGAAGCTTTCTTT CASSVATGLNTEAFF
TRBJ1-3 TRBV7-9 NA NA TGTGCCAGCAGCTTAACGGTACCTTCTGGAAACACCATATATTTT CASSLTVPSGNTIYF
TRBJ2-1 TRBV5-4 NA NA TGTGCCAGCAGCCCCCGGTCATGGGACGATGAGCAGTTCTTC CASSPRSWDDEQFF
TRBJ2-7 TRBV6-1 NA TRBD2 TGTGCCAGCAGTGACGGGGGGAGAAGGAGCTCCTACGAGCAGTACTTC CASSDGGRRSSYEQYF
TRBJ1-1 TRBV5-5 NA NA TGTGCCAGCAGCTATACAGGGACCACTGAAGCTTTCTTT CASSYTGTTEAFF
TRBJ1-2 TRBV6-4 NA NA TGTGCCAGCAGCCTTGAGACAGGAGCTAACTATGGCTACACCTTC CASSLETGANYGYTF
TRBJ2-3 TRBV29-1 NA NA TGCAGCGTTGATGAGGGCAGCACAGATACGCAGTATTTT CSVDEGSTDTQYF
TRBJ2-5 TRBV5-1 NA NA TGCGCCAGCAGCTTGGTTCCCGGCTCGCAAGAGACCCAGTACTTC CASSLVPGSQETQYF
TRBJ1-1 TRBV7-9 NA NA TGTGCCAGCAGCTTAGAGGTCAAGGACACTGAAGCTTTCTTT CASSLEVKDTEAFF
TRBJ1-1 TRBV7-9 NA TRBD1 TGTGCCAGCAGAGGACAGGGAGCTGAAGCTTTCTTT CASRGQGAEAFF
TRBJ2-1 TRBV5-4 NA NA TGTGCCAGCAGCTTGGGACAACGGGAGAGGTATGAGCAGTTCTTC CASSLGQRERYEQFF
TRBJ2-7 TRBV4-3 NA NA TGCGCCAGCAGCCAAGATTGGGGGGGCTTGACCGAGCAGTACTTC CASSQDWGGLTEQYF
TRBJ1-1 TRBV25-1 NA NA TGTGCCAGCCGACGGGAGAACACTGAAGCTTTCTTT CASRRENTEAFF
TRBJ1-1 TRBV9 NA NA TGTGCCAGCAGCGAGTGGGAAGGGTCTGAAGCTTTCTTT CASSEWEGSEAFF
TRBJ2-7 TRBV5-8 NA TRBD1 TGTGCCAGCACGCTCCGGGGACAGGCGGCTCCGTACTTC CASTLRGQAAPYF
TRBJ2-7 TRBV4-3 NA TRBD2 TGCGCCAGCAGCCAAGGCCTAGCGGGAGTAGAGCAGTACTTC CASSQGLAGVEQYF
TRBJ1-1 TRBV30 once NA TGTGCCTGGAGTGTCCAGGGGACGAACACTGAAGCTTTCTTT CAWSVQGTNTEAFF
TRBJ1-1 TRBV30 NA NA TGTGCCTGGAGTGGAGTCAAGGCCCTAATGAACACTGAAGCTTTCTTT CAWSGVKALMNTEAFF
TRBJ2-7 TRBV5-5 NA NA TGTGCCAGCAGCTTCATTTTCGAGGGTTCCTACGAGCAGTACTTC CASSFIFEGSYEQYF
TRBJ1-4 TRBV27 NA TRBD1 TGTGCCAGCAGCCCACAGGGGGCGACTAATGAAAAACTGTTTTTT CASSPQGATNEKLFF
TRBJ2-1 TRBV5-1 NA NA TGCGCCAGCAGCTTGTCTTACAATGAGCAGTTCTTC CASSLSYNEQFF
TRBJ1-2 TRBV2 NA NA TGTGCCAGCAGTCCAGCAGGCAACTATGGCTACACCTTC CASSPAGNYGYTF
TRBJ2-3 TRBV7-9 NA NA TGTGCCAGCAGCTTAGGAACCACAGATACGCAGTATTTT CASSLGTTDTQYF
TRBJ2-1 TRBV19 once NA TGTGCCAGTAGATCATTGGGGCTCTCCTACAATGAGCAGTTCTTC CASRSLGLSYNEQFF
TRBJ1-3 TRBV7-9 NA NA TGTGCCAGCAGCCAAGCCAGAGGAAACACCATATATTTT CASSQARGNTIYF
TRBJ2-2 TRBV13 NA NA TGTGCCAGCAGCCTGGGACTCGGGAACACCGGGGAGCTGTTTTTT CASSLGLGNTGELFF
TRBJ1-2 TRBV29-1 NA NA TGCAGCGTTGACCATGGGCAGGGAAGGGACTATGGCTACACCTTC CSVDHGQGRDYGYTF
TRBJ1-1 TRBV7-9 NA NA TGTGCCAGCAGCTTACAGGGATACACTGAAGCTTTCTTT CASSLQGYTEAFF
TRBJ2-2 TRBV19 NA NA TGTGCCAGTAGTACTAGCTGGTCCGGGGAGCTGTTTTTT CASSTSWSGELFF
TRBJ2-6 TRBV4-2 NA NA TGTGCCAGCAGCCAAGAGGTCTCTGGGGCCAACGTCCTGACTTTC CASSQEVSGANVLTF
TRBJ2-7 TRBV10-3 once NA TGTGCCATCAGTGACGGAGACGAGCAGTACTTC CAISDGDEQYF
TRBJ2-7 TRBV10-3 NA TRBD1 TGTGCCATCAGCTCGACAGGGGAATTCTACGAGCAGTACTTC CAISSTGEFYEQYF
TRBJ1-6 TRBV18 NA NA TGTGCCAGCTCACCACCGAATTCACCCCTCCACTTT CASSPPNSPLHF
TRBJ2-7 TRBV28 NA TRBD1 TGTGCCAGCAGTCCCGGGACAGCCTACGACGAGCAGTACTTC CASSPGTAYDEQYF
TRBJ2-3 TRBV30 NA NA TGTGCCTGGAGTGCTGGGACTACAGATACGCAGTATTTT CAWSAGTTDTQYF
TRBJ2-7 TRBV7-9 NA TRBD1 TGTGCCAGCAGCTCTCCGGGACAGGGGGCCTACGAGCAGTACTTC CASSSPGQGAYEQYF
TRBJ1-5 TRBV19 once NA TGTGCCACCACGAACCTCGAAAGACTCAATCAGCCCCAGCATTTT CATTNLERLNQPQHF
TRBJ2-1 TRBV30 NA TRBD2 TGTGCCTGGACCTCGGGACTAGTGGGAACGGTCGACAATGAGCAGTTCTTC CAWTSGLVGTVDNEQFF
TRBJ1-1 TRBV4-3 few NA TGCGCCAGCAGCCCCCCGGGCCGGGGGAACACTGAAGCTTTCTTT CASSPPGRGNTEAFF
TRBJ2-7 TRBV6-5 NA NA TGTGCCAGCAGTCCAGGCCTCGGAAGCTCCTACGAGCAGTACTTC CASSPGLGSSYEQYF
TRBJ2-2 TRBV19 NA TRBD2 TGTGCCAGTAGGCCTACAGGGGTAGCGGGGGACACCGGGGAGCTGTTTTTT CASRPTGVAGDTGELFF
TRBJ1-5 TRBV10-1 NA NA TGCGCTAAACCAGTCACGGCCAAGGAGGTTTATAGCAATCAGCCCCAGCATTTT CAKPVTAKEVYSNQPQHF
TRBJ2-1 TRBV11-1 NA NA TGTGCCAGCAGCCCCCGTAGGGGGAGGGAATACAATGAGCAGTTCTTC CASSPRRGREYNEQFF
TRBJ2-5 TRBV7-6 NA NA TGTGCCAGCAGCTTATCCTACAGGGAAGAAGAGACCCAGTACTTC CASSLSYREEETQYF
TRBJ2-1 TRBV27 NA NA TGTGCCAGCAGCATCTCACGACCACGGGAGCAGTTCTTC CASSISRPREQFF
TRBJ1-2 TRBV5-5 NA NA TGTGCCAGCAGCTTGGGAGGGGGACGGCCTAACTATGGCTACACCTTC CASSLGGGRPNYGYTF
TRBJ2-7 TRBV13 NA NA TGTGCCAGCAGCTTAGGCTCCTACGAGCAGTACTTC CASSLGSYEQYF
TRBJ2-6 TRBV18 NA NA TGTGCCAGCTCACCACTGGACGGGGGAAGGGCCAACGTCCTGACTTTC CASSPLDGGRANVLTF
TRBJ2-3 TRBV7-2 NA NA TGTGCCAGCAGCTTAGCCCCAGTGACTCTCACAGATACGCAGTATTTT CASSLAPVTLTDTQYF
TRBJ1-4 TRBV4-1 NA NA TGCGCCAGCAGCCAAGATTTCGGTGAAAAACTGTTTTTT CASSQDFGEKLFF